This T cell receptor beta chain appears in the sequencing data of a study of T cells in Graves' hyperthyroidism and ophthalmopathy. TCR beta CDR3 region amplification was performed from RNA transcripts. HTBI primers were employed in a first-round RT-PCR of the TCR CDR3. In TCRdb, the multiplex PCR reads were re-called with MiXCR into one record per CDR3 protein. This sample has about 300,000 distinct CDR3 sequences; roughly a fifth occur once, and the top ten carry about two fifths. This clonotype was seen only a few times. The antigen remains undetermined. Germline V gene lookup returns CDR1 SGHRS and CDR2 YFSETQ. The CDR3 consists of 14 residues. The V and J ends lost 3 bases and 0 bases, in that order; junction bases with no gene match: 0. Study-wide results and limits: Also found in blood were most expanded thyroid clonotypes above 0.001.

The TCR comes from a man aged 45-65 years with Graves' ophthalmopathy. This chain links TRBV5-1 with TRBJ1-1, with 9 bases matching TRBD1. Sequencing used blood. DNA of the CDR3: TGCGCCAGCAGCTGGGACAGGGTGAACACTGAAGCTTTCTTT. Protein: CASSWDRVNTEAFF.